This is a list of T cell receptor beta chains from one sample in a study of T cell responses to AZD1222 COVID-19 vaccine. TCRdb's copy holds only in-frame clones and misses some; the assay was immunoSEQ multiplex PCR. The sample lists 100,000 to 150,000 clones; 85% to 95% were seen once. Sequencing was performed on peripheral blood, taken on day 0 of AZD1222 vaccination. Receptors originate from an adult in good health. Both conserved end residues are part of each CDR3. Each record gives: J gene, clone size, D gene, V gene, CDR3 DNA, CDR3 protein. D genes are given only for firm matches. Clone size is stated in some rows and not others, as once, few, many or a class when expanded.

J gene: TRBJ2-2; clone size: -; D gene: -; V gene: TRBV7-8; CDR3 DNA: TGTGCCAGCAGCTTAAATCTTGCGAACACCGGGGAGCTGTTTTTT; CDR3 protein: CASSLNLANTGELFF
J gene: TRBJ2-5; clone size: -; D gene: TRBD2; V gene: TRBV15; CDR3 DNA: TGTGCCACCAGGGGGGGACTAGTAAAAGAGACCCAGTACTTC; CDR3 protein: CATRGGLVKETQYF
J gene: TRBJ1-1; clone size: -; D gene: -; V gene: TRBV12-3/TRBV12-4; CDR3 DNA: TGTGCCAGCAGTTCACCGGGGGGCCCTGAAGCTTTCTTT; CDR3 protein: CASSSPGGPEAFF
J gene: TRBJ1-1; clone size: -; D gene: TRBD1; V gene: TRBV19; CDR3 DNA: TGTGCCAGTAGTACGGGACAGATGAACACTGAAGCTTTCTTT; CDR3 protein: CASSTGQMNTEAFF
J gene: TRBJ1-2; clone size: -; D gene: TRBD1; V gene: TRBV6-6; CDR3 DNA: TGTGCCAGCAGTAACCAGGCCGGACAGGGGGCGCGTGGCTACACCTTC; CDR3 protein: CASSNQAGQGARGYTF
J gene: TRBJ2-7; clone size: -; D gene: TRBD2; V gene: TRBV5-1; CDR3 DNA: TGCGCCAGCAGCTTGACTAGCGGGAAAGGGGAGCAGTACTTC; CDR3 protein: CASSLTSGKGEQYF
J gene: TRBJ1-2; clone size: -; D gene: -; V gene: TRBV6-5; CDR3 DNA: TGTGCCAGCAGACCTGACAGGTCAACGAGTCTCACCTTC; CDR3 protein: CASRPDRSTSLTF
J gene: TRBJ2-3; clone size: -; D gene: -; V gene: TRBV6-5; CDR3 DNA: TGTGCCAGCAGACGCCGGAGACAGAACACAGATACGCAGTATTTT; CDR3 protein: CASRRRRQNTDTQYF
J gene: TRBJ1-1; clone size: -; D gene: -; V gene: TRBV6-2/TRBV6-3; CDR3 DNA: TGTGCCAGCAGTTTTATGAACACTGAAGCTTTCTTT; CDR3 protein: CASSFMNTEAFF
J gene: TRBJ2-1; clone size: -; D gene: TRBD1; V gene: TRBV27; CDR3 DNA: TGTGCCAGCAGCCGGGACAGGGGGTACAATGAGCAGTTCTTC; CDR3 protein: CASSRDRGYNEQFF
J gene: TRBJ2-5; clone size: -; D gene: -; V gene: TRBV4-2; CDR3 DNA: TGTGCCAGCAGCCAAGATCTTGGAGGGGAGACCCAGTACTTC; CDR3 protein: CASSQDLGGETQYF
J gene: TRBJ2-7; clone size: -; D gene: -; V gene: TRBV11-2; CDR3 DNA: TGTGCCAGCAGCTTAGGACAGGTTTACGAGCAGTACTTC; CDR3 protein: CASSLGQVYEQYF
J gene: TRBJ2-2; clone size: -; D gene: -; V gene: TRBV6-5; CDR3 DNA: TGTGCCAGCAAAAAATCCCTGGGGTCCGGGGAGCTGTTTTTT; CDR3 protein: CASKKSLGSGELFF
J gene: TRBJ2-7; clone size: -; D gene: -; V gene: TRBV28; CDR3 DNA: TGTGCCAGCAGTCCACTAGACCAAACCTACGAGCAGTACTTC; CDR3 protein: CASSPLDQTYEQYF
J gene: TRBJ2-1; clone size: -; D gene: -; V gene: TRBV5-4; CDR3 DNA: TGTGCCAGCAGCTTGGGAGGGGGGCCCCTATACAATGAGCAGTTCTTC; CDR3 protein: CASSLGGGPLYNEQFF
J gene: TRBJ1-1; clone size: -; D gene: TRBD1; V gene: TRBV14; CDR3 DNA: TGTGCCAGCAGCCGGACAGGTGGGGGCACTGAAGCTTTCTTT; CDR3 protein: CASSRTGGGTEAFF
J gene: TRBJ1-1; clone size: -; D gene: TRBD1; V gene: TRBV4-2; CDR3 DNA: TGTGCCAGCAGCCAAGTTGGACAGGGGGCTTTGAACACTGAAGCTTTCTTT; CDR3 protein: CASSQVGQGALNTEAFF
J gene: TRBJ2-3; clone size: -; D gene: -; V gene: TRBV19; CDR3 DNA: TGTGCCAGTGGGGGAGATACGCAGTATTTT; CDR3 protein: CASGGDTQYF
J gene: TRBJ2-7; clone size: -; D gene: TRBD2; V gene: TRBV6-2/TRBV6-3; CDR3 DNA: TGTGCCAGCAGTTACCCCACTAGCGGGAGGACCGTCTCCTACGAGCAGTACTTC; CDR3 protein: CASSYPTSGRTVSYEQYF
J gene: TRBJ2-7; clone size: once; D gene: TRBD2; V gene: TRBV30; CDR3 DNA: TGTGCCTGGAGCCGCGAGTCGGGACTAGCGGGAGTTTTCGGCGAGCAGTACTTC; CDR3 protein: CAWSRESGLAGVFGEQYF
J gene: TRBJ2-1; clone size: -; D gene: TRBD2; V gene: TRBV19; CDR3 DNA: TGTGCCAGTAGTATATCTAGCGGGAGGTTCTCCTACAATGAGCAGTTCTTC; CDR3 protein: CASSISSGRFSYNEQFF
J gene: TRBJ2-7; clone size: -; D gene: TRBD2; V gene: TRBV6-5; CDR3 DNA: TGTGCCAGCAGACCTAGCGGGTACTCCTACGAGCAGTACTTC; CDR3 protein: CASRPSGYSYEQYF
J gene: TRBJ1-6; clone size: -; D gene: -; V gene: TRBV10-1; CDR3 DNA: TGCGCCACCACCGAACAGGGAGTTAATTCACCCCTCCACTTT; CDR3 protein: CATTEQGVNSPLHF
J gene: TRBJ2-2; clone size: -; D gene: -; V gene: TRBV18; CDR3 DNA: TGTGCCAGCTCACCCGGGACTTCCACCGGGGAGCTGTTTTTT; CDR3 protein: CASSPGTSTGELFF
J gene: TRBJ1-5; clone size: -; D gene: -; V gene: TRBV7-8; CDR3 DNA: TGTGCCAGCAGCTTTAATCAGGGTTGGGGCAATCAGCCCCAGCATTTT; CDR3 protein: CASSFNQGWGNQPQHF
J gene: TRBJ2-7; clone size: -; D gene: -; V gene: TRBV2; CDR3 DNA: TGTGCCAGCAGTGAAGGCTCGCTCTCCTACGAGCAGTACTTC; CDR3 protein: CASSEGSLSYEQYF
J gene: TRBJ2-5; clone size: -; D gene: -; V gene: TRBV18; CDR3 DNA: TGTGCCAGCTCACCGGAGGGGCTGCAAGAGACCCAGTACTTC; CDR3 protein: CASSPEGLQETQYF
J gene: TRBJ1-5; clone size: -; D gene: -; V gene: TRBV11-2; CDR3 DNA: TGTGCCAGCAGCTTAGGACTGCAAAATCAGCCCCAGCATTTT; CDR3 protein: CASSLGLQNQPQHF
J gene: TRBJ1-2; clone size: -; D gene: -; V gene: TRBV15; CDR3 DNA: TGTGCCACCAGCAGAGATTCTGTCGGTGTAGTTGTCTATGGCTACACCTTC; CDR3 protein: CATSRDSVGVVVYGYTF
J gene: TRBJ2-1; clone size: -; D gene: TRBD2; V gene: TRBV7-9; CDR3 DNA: TGTGCCAGCAGCTTGGGACCTAGCGGGGCCAGGAGCTCCTACAATGAGCAGTTCTTC; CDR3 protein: CASSLGPSGARSSYNEQFF
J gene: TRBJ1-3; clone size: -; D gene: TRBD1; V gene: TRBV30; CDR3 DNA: TGTGCCTGGAGGACAGGGGTGGGGAACACCATATATTTT; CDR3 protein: CAWRTGVGNTIYF
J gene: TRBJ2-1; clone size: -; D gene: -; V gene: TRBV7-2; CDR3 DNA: TGTGCCAGCAGCTTAGTAGGCAATGAGCAGTTCTTC; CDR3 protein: CASSLVGNEQFF
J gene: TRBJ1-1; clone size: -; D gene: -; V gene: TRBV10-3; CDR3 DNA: TGTGCCATCAGTCCGGGGGAGAACACTGAAGCTTTCTTT; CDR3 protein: CAISPGENTEAFF
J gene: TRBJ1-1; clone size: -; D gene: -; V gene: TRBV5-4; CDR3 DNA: TGTGCCAGCAGCTTGGACGGGCCTACAGGGGCTTTCTTT; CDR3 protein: CASSLDGPTGAFF
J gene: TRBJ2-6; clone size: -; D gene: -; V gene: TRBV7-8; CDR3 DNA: TGTGCCAGCAGCTTAGAGAGTGGGGCCAACGTCCTGACTTTC; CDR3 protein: CASSLESGANVLTF
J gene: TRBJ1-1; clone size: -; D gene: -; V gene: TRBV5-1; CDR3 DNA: TGCGCCAGCAGCTCCTCCACCCTCGTGCGGGGTGTGAACACTGAAGCTTTCTTT; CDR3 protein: CASSSSTLVRGVNTEAFF
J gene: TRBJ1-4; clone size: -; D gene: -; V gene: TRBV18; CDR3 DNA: TGTGCCAGCTCTTTTCTACAGGGAACTAATGAAAAACTGTTTTTT; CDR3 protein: CASSFLQGTNEKLFF
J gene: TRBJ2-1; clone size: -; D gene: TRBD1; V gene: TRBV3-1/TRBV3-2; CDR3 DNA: TGTGCCAACAGGGGGGACAGGGGGCGCCTACACGGCTACAATGAGCAGTTCTTC; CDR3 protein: CANRGDRGRLHGYNEQFF
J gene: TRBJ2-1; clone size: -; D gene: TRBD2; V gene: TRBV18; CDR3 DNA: TGTGCCAGCTCAACCACCCAGGCTAGCGGGGGAGAGCAGTTCTTC; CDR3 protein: CASSTTQASGGEQFF
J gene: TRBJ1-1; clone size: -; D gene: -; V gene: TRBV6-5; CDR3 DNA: TGTGCCAGCAGTCTGGGGGGGAACACTGAAGCTTTCTTT; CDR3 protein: CASSLGGNTEAFF
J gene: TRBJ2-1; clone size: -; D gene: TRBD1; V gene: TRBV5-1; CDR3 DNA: TGCGCCAGCAGCCCCTTAGGACAGGGTACCAATGAGCAGTTCTTC; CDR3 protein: CASSPLGQGTNEQFF
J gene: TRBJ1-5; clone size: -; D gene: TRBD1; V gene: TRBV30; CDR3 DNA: TGTGCCTGGAGTCAGGGGGGGTGGCAGCCCCAGCATTTT; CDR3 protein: CAWSQGGWQPQHF
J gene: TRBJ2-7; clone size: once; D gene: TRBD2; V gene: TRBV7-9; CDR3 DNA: TGTGCCAGCAGCGTCGCGGGGGGCGAGCAGTACTTC; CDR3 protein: CASSVAGGEQYF
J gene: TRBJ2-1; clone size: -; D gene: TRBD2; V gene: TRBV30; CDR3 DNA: TGTGCCTGGAGTGTAGGGCTAGCGGGAGCCAATGAGCAGTTCTTC; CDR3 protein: CAWSVGLAGANEQFF
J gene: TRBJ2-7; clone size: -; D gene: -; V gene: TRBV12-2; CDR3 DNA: TGTGCAAGTCGATACTACGAGCAGTACTTC; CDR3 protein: CASRYYEQYF
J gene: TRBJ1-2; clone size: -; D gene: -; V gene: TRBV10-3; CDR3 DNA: TGTGCCATCAGTGAGTTACAGGATAACTATGGCTACACCTTC; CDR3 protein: CAISELQDNYGYTF
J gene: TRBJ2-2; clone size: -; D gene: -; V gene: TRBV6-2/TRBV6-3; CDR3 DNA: TGTGCCAGCAGTTCAGCAGGTGGTTGGGACACCGGGGAGCTGTTTTTT; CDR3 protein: CASSSAGGWDTGELFF
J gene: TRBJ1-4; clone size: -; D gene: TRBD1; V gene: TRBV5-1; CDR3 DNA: TGCGCCAGCAGCGCGACAGGGTGGGGAACTAATGAAAAACTGTTTTTT; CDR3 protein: CASSATGWGTNEKLFF
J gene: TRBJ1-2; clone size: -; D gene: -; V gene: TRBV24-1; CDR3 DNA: TGTGCCACCAGTGACCGAGACAGAACCCGGGGCTACACCTTC; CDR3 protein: CATSDRDRTRGYTF
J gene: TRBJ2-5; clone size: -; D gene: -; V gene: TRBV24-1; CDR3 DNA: TGTGCCACCAGTGATCCCCTCGGACGCCAGTACTTC; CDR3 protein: CATSDPLGRQYF
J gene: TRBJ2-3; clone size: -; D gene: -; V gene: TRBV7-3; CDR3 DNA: TGTGCCAGCAGCTTCGGGGGAGGAGGGGCAGATACGCAGTATTTT; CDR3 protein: CASSFGGGGADTQYF
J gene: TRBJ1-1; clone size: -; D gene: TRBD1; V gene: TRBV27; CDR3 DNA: TGTGCCAGCAGCCGACAGGGCGTGAACACTGAAGCTTTCTTT; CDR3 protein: CASSRQGVNTEAFF
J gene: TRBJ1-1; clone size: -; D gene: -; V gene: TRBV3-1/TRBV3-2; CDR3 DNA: TGTGCCAGCAGCCAGGGGGACCGGAAGAACACTGAAGCTTTCTTT; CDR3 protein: CASSQGDRKNTEAFF
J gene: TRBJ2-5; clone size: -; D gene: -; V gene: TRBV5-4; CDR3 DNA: TGTGCCAGCAGCCCCAGGAGGGAGGGGGAAGAGACCCAGTACTTC; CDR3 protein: CASSPRREGEETQYF
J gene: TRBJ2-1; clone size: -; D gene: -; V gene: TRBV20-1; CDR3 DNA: TGCAGTGCTAGCGAGGAGTATGAGCAGTTCTTC; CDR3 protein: CSASEEYEQFF
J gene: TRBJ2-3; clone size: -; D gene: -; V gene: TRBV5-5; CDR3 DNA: TGTGCCAGCACCCGCTCGAGGGGCCGTTCTAGCACAGATACGCAGTATTTT; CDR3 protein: CASTRSRGRSSTDTQYF
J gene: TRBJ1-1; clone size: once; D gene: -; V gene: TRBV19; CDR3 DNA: TGTGCCAGTACCGATCCAGGGCGGAGCACTGAAGCTTTCTTT; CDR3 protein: CASTDPGRSTEAFF
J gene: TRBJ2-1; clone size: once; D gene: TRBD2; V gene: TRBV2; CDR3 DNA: TGTGCCAGCAGTGCAAGGTCTAGCGGTGACAATGAGCAGTTCTTC; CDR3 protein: CASSARSSGDNEQFF
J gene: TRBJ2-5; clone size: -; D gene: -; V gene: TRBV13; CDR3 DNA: TGTGCCAGCAGCTTAATTGCTGAGACCCAGTACTTC; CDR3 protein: CASSLIAETQYF